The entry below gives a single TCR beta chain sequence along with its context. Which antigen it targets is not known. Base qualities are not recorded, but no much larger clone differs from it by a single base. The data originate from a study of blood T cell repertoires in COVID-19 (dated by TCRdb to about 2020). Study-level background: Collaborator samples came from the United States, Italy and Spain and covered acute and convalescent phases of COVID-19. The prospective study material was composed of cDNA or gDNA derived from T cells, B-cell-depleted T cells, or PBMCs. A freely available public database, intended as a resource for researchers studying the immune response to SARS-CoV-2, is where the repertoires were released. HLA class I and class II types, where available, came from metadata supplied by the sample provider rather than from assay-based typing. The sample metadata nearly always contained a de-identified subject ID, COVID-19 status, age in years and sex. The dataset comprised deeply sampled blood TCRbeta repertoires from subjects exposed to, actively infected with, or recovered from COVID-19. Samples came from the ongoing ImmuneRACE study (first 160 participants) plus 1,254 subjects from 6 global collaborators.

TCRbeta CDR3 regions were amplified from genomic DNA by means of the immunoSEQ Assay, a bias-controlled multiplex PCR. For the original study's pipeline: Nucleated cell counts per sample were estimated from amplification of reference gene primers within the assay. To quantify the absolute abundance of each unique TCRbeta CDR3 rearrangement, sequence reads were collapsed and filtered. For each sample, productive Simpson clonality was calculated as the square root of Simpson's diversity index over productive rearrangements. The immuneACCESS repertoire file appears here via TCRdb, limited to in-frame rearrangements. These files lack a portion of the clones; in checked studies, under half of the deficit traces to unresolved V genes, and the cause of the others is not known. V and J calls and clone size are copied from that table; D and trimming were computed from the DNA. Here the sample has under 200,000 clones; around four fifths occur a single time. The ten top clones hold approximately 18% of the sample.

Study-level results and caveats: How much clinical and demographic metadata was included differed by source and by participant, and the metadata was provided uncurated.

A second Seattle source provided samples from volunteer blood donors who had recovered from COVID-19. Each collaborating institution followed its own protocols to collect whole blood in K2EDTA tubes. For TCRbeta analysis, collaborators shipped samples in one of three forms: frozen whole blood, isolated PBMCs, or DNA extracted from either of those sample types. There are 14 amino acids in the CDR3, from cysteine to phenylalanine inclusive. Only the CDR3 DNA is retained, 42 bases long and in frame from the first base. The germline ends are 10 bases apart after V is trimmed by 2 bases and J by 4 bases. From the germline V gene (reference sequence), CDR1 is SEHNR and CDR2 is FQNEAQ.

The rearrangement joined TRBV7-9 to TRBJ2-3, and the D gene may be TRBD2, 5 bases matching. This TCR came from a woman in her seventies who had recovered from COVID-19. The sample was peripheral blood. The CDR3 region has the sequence CASSLTQRADTQYF. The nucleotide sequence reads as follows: TGTGCCAGCAGCTTAACCCAGAGGGCAGATACGCAGTATTTT.